This T cell receptor (beta chain) originates from a study of shared clonotypes between healthy human individuals. The CDR3 has 13 amino acids. The V gene's germline CDR1 is SGHDN and CDR2 FVKESK. V lost 2 bases to trimming and J lost 5 bases, with 7 bases between them. Naive CD8 cells, CD45RO-negative and positively selected for CCR7, excluded terminally differentiated effector memory CD45RA+ cells. Generated by immunoSEQ multiplex PCR, the TCRdb table keeps only in-frame clones and is missing some. The repertoire holds around 560,000 clones, with 85% to 95% as singletons. This chain uses TRBV14 with TRBJ2-1; D unresolved. Sample: naive CD8+ T cells sorted from blood. This receptor was obtained from a woman under 40 in good health. The CDR3 is CASSQIRHNEQFF. Written as DNA, the CDR3 is TGTGCCAGCAGCCAAATACGACACAATGAGCAGTTCTTC.